This T cell receptor (beta chain) was observed in a study of blood T cells in healthy people across ages. Study-wide points: Roughly linearly, TCR beta diversity per million T cells fell as age increased.

Germline CDR1 and CDR2: SGHRS and YFSETQ. Trimming cost V 0 bases and J 5 bases; bases outside gene matches: 4. The CDR3 contains 14 residues. A sample-barcoded 5' primer and a J-beta primer mix were used in a second PCR of about 6 to 11 cycles. TCRdb recomputed calls from the 5' RACE reads with MiXCR, one row per CDR3 protein. The sample lists about 640,000 distinct CDR3 sequences, around 54% seen once, with around 37% in the top ten. Concerning this clonotype: No antigen is known for it.

Sequencing was done on a sample of blood. This receptor was taken from a man between 60 and 75 years old in good health. The gene calls are TRBV5-1 and TRBJ2-5, with 7 bases matching TRBD1. CDR3 protein: CASSLGRGTETQYF. DNA of the CDR3: TGCGCCAGCAGCTTGGGCAGGGGGACGGAGACCCAGTACTTC. Combining the CDR3 with reference TRBV5-1 and TRBJ2-5 gives the whole variable domain KAGVTQTPRYLIKTRGQQVTLSCSPISGHRSVSWYQQTPGQGLQFLFEYFSETQRNKGNFPGRFSGRQFSNSRSEMNVSTLELGDSALYLCASSLGRGTETQYFGPGTRLLVL.